The clone carrying this TCR beta chain was recorded once. Its antigen is not identified. The sample comes from a study of T cell responses to AZD1222 COVID-19 vaccine. V was trimmed by 3 bases and J by 11 bases, leaving 13 bases between them. The germline CDR1 and CDR2 sequences are SQVTM and ANQGSEA. The CDR3 is 11 amino acids. The repertoire was sequenced with immunoSEQ multiplex PCR; TCRdb's copy has only in-frame clones and lacks some. Of some 150,000 clones listed, 70% to 90% are singletons. Study conclusions and caveats: Of spike-specific TCRs, nearly half reportedly target regions left unmutated in variants. Breadth and depth of Spike-specific TCRs rose after two AZD1222 doses. The study identified only six AZD1222 recipients as seropositive at baseline. Repertoire sampling happened only post peak T cell response.

The chain links TRBV29-1 to TRBJ1-1; weak D call: TRBD1 (5 bases). The source material was peripheral blood, sampled 28 days after the second dose of the MenACWY control vaccine. This receptor was taken from an adult who received the MenACWY meningococcal vaccine as a control. The CDR3 spells CSVDTGPRAFF. The CDR3 nucleotides read TGCAGCGTTGATACGGGACCGAGGGCTTTCTTT.